A selection of T cell receptor beta chains follows, all from one sample in a study of regulatory T cells in long-lasting Graves disease. TCRdb ran MiXCR on the multiplex PCR reads and lists one entry per CDR3 protein. The table has some 470,000 distinct CDR3 sequences, 20% to 25% seen once; the top ten hold around 7%. The sequenced sample was peripheral blood mononuclear cells (PBMCs), obtained when the disease was refractory, from a patient treated with antithyroid drugs. All receptors come from a female donor with Graves disease. CDR3s include the opening cysteine and the closing phenylalanine or tryptophan. A D gene is named only where the DNA matches it firmly. Part of the rows lack a size; the others show once, few, many or a class for expanded clones.

j_gene: TRBJ2-7; abundance: many; d_gene: TRBD2; v_gene: TRBV3-1; CDR3aa: CASSPGLAGDYEQYF; CDR3nt: TGTGCCAGCAGTCCGGGACTAGCGGGAGACTACGAGCAGTACTTC
j_gene: TRBJ1-2; abundance: few; d_gene: TRBD1; v_gene: TRBV20-1; CDR3aa: CSAPRFTQGDYGYTF; CDR3nt: TGCAGTGCTCCCCGTTTTACGCAGGGGGACTATGGCTACACCTTC
j_gene: TRBJ1-2; abundance: NA; d_gene: TRBD1; v_gene: TRBV28; CDR3aa: CASRGQGVPDGYTF; CDR3nt: TGTGCCAGCAGGGGACAGGGGGTGCCCGATGGCTACACCTTC
j_gene: TRBJ2-7; abundance: many; d_gene: NA; v_gene: TRBV28; CDR3aa: CASSFFRDGYEQYF; CDR3nt: TGTGCCAGCAGTTTCTTCCGGGACGGCTACGAGCAGTACTTC
j_gene: TRBJ1-4; abundance: many; d_gene: NA; v_gene: TRBV2; CDR3aa: CASSDRGGVLEKLFF; CDR3nt: TGTGCCAGCAGTGATCGGGGTGGCGTTCTCGAAAAACTGTTTTTT
j_gene: TRBJ1-5; abundance: few; d_gene: NA; v_gene: TRBV6-2/TRBV6-3; CDR3aa: CASSYSRGGYSNQPQHF; CDR3nt: TGTGCCAGCAGTTACTCGAGAGGGGGTTATAGCAATCAGCCCCAGCATTTT
j_gene: TRBJ2-5; abundance: few; d_gene: NA; v_gene: TRBV7-9; CDR3aa: CASSLSRLEQETQYF; CDR3nt: TGTGCCAGCAGCTTAAGTAGACTGGAGCAAGAGACCCAGTACTTC
j_gene: TRBJ1-2; abundance: many; d_gene: NA; v_gene: TRBV9; CDR3aa: CASSVGQNYGYTF; CDR3nt: TGTGCCAGCAGCGTAGGACAGAACTATGGCTACACCTTC
j_gene: TRBJ1-1; abundance: few; d_gene: NA; v_gene: TRBV11-3; CDR3aa: CASSWNLNTEAFF; CDR3nt: TGTGCCAGCAGTTGGAACCTGAACACTGAAGCTTTCTTT
j_gene: TRBJ2-5; abundance: many; d_gene: NA; v_gene: TRBV12-3/TRBV12-4; CDR3aa: CASSKGAQATQYF; CDR3nt: TGTGCCAGCAGCAAAGGGGCCCAAGCGACCCAGTACTTC